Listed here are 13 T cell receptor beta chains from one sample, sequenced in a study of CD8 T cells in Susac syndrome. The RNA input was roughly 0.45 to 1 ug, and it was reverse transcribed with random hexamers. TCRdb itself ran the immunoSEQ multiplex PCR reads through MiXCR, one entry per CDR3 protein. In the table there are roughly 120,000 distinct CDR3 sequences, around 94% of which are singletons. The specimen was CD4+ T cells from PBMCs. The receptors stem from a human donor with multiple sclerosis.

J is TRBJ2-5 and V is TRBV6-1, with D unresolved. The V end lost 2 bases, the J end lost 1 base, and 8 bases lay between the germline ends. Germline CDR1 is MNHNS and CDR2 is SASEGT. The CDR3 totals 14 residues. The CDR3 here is CASSELPSQETQYF. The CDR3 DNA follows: TGTGCCAGCAGTGAACTCCCGTCCCAAGAGACCCAGTACTTC.

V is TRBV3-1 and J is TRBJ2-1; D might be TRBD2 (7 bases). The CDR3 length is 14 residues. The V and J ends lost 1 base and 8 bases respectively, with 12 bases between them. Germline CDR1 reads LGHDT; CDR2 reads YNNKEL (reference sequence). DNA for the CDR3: TGTGCCAGCAGCCAAGTACAGGGAGGGCATGAGCAGTTCTTC. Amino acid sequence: CASSQVQGGHEQFF.

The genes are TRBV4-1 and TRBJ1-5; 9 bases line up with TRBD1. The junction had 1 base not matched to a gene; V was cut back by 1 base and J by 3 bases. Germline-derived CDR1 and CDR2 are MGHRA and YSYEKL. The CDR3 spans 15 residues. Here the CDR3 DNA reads TGCGCCAGCAGCCAAGGGGACAGGGACAATCAGCCCCAGCATTTT. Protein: CASSQGDRDNQPQHF.

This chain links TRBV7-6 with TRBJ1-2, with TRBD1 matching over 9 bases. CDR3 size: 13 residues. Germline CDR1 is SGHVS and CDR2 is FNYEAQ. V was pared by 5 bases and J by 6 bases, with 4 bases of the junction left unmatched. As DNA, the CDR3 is TGTGCCAGCAGCGCATGGACAGGGGATGGCTACACCTTC. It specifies CASSAWTGDGYTF.

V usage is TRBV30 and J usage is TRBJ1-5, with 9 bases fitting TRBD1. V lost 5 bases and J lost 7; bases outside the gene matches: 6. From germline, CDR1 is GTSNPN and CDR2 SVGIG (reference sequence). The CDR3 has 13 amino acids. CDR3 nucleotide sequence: TGTGCCTGGGGGACAGGGTTAAACCAGCCCCAGCATTTT. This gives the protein CAWGTGLNQPQHF.

This chain's CDR3 is CSSTGTVNTGELFF. The CDR3 coding sequence is TGCAGCTCGACCGGGACGGTGAACACCGGGGAGCTGTTTTTT. The chain links TRBV29-1 to TRBJ2-2; D is perhaps TRBD1 or TRBD2 (5 bases each). Germline values: CDR1 SQVTM, CDR2 ANQGSEA. The CDR3 has 14 residues. V dropped 8 bases and J dropped 1 base, with 14 bases sitting between them.

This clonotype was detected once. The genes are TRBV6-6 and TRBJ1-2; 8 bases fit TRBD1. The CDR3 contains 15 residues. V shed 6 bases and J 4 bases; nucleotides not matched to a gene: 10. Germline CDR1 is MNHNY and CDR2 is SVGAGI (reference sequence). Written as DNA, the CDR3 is TGTGCCAGCAGAGACCTAGACGGGACAGGCTATGGCTACACCTTC. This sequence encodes CASRDLDGTGYGYTF.

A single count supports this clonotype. Written as DNA, the CDR3 is TGTGCCTGGAGAGGGACAGGACGGGATGGCTACACCTTC. Translating it yields CAWRGTGRDGYTF. This rearrangement joins TRBV30 to TRBJ1-2, with 8 bases lining up with TRBD1. The V gene's germline CDR1 is GTSNPN and CDR2 SVGIG (reference sequence). V was clipped by 3 bases and J by 6 bases; unmatched bases: 6. The CDR3 runs to 13 residues. The full variable domain, its missing parts supplied by reference TRBV30 and TRBJ1-2, is SQTIHQWPATLVQPVGSPLSLECTVEGTSNPNLYWYRQAAGRGLQLLFYSVGIGQISSEVPQNLSASRPQDRQFILSSKKLLLSDSGFYLCAWRGTGRDGYTFGSGTRLTVV.

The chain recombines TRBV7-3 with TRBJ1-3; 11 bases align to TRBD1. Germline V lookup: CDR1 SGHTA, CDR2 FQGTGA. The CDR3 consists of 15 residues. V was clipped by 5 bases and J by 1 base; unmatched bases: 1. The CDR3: CASSRDRGSGNTIYF. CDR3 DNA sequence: TGTGCCAGCAGCCGGGACAGGGGGTCTGGAAACACCATATATTTT. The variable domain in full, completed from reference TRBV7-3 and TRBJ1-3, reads GAGVSQTPSNKVTEKGKYVELRCDPISGHTALYWYRQSLGQGPEFLIYFQGTGAADDSGLPNDRFFAVRPEGSVSTLKIQRTERGDSAVYLCASSRDRGSGNTIYFGEGSWLTVV.

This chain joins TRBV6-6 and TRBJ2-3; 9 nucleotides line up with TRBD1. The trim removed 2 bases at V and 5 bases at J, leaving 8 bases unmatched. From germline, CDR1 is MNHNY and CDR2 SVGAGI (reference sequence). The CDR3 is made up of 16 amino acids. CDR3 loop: CASSYPSGTGIDTQYF. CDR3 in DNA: TGTGCCAGCAGTTACCCATCCGGGACAGGGATAGATACGCAGTATTTT.

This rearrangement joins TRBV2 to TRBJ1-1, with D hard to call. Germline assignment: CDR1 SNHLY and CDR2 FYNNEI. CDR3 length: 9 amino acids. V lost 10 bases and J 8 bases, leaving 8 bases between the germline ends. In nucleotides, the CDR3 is TGTGCCATACACAGAGAAGCTTTCTTT. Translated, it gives CAIHREAFF.

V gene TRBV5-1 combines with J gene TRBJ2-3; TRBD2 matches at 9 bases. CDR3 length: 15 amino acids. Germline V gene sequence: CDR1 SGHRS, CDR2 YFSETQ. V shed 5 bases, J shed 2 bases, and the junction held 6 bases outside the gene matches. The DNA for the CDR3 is TGCGCCAGCAGAGTCCTAGCGGGACACACAGATACGCAGTATTTT. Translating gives CASRVLAGHTDTQYF.

The CDR3 DNA follows: TGCAGTGCTAGAAGAACTGGGGAGAGGAACACTGAAGCTTTCTTT. It is translated as CSARRTGERNTEAFF. This chain connects TRBV20-1 to TRBJ1-1; no reliable D call. The germline V and J ends were trimmed by 2 bases and 1 base, with 14 bases remaining between them. Germline V lookup: CDR1 DFQATT, CDR2 SNEGSKA (reference sequence). CDR3 length: 15 residues.